One and the same sample provided the 17 T cell receptor beta chains below, sequenced in a study of patients and donors after allogeneic stem cell transplantation. In TCRdb, the RT-PCR reads were re-called with MiXCR into one record per CDR3 protein. In the table there are more than 850,000 distinct CDR3 sequences, under 20% of which are singletons. The sample taken for sequencing was blood, either unsorted or a sorted T cell fraction (not recorded which). These receptors all stem from a human donor who was either an allogeneic HSCT recipient or a stem cell or donor lymphocyte infusion donor (not recorded which). It is not recorded whose cells these are; they may come from a transplant donor.

This clonotype was counted ten times or more. The chain combines TRBV7-8 with TRBJ2-2; tentatively, D is TRBD1 (5 bases). The CDR3 has 13 amino acids. With 5 bases removed from V and 7 bases from J, the gap between germline ends came to 11 bases. Germline-derived CDR1 and CDR2 are SGHVS and FQNEAQ. The CDR3 protein is CASSPQGGGELFF. CDR3 bases: TGTGCCAGCAGCCCTCAGGGTGGCGGGGAGCTGTTTTTT. Drawing the rest from reference TRBV7-8 and TRBJ2-2, the complete variable domain is GAGVSQSPRYKVAKRGQDVALRCDPISGHVSLFWYQQALGQGPEFLTYFQNEAQLDKSGLPSDRFFAERPEGSVSTLKIQRTQQEDSAVYLCASSPQGGGELFFGEGSRLTVL.

V usage is TRBV24-1 and J usage is TRBJ2-5, with 12 nucleotides matching TRBD2. CDR3 size: 16 residues. J lost 5 bases, V lost 5 bases, and 8 bases had no gene match. In germline, CDR1 is KGHDR, CDR2 SFDVKD. CDR3 coding DNA: TGTGCCACCAGTGCCCTGACTAGCGGGAGAGGGGAGACCCAGTACTTC. It codes for CATSALTSGRGETQYF.

This clonotype has at least ten counts. V gene TRBV24-1 combines with J gene TRBJ2-3; 8 nucleotides agree with TRBD2. CDR1 and CDR2 from the germline V gene are KGHDR and SFDVKD. The V gene end was trimmed by 4 bases and the J gene end by 4 bases; junction bases not matched to a gene: 6. The CDR3 sequence is 15 residues long. For the CDR3, the DNA is TGTGCCACCAGTGACCGTAGCGGGAACGCAGATACGCAGTATTTT. This sequence encodes CATSDRSGNADTQYF.

This sequence joins TRBV5-5 and TRBJ2-1; D is unclear. Per the germline V gene, CDR1 is SGHKS and CDR2 is YYEKEE (reference sequence). The CDR3 covers 15 residues. V lost 0 bases and J lost 9, with 16 bases in between. In nucleotides, the CDR3 is TGTGCCAGCAGCTTGGCCCGGAGTAGTTGGGGTGAGCAGTTCTTC. As protein: CASSLARSSWGEQFF.

V usage is TRBV7-9 and J usage is TRBJ2-3; D gene ambiguous. The V gene lost 7 bases and the J gene lost 5 bases, with 7 bases spanning the gap. Germline CDR1 and CDR2: SEHNR and FQNEAQ (reference sequence). The length of the CDR3 is 11 residues. The CDR3 DNA reads TGTGCCAGCATTAGTAGAGATACGCAGTATTTT. This encodes CASISRDTQYF.

This clonotype was detected once. The chain combines TRBV4-2 with TRBJ1-5; 7 positions match TRBD1. This CDR3 is built from 16 residues. CDR1 and CDR2 (germline): LGHNA, YNFKEQ. J was trimmed by 1 base and V by 1 base; bases with no gene match: 4. The CDR3 DNA reads as TGTGCCAGCAGCCAAGGAACAGGGGCAAGCAATCAGCCCCAGCATTTT. Encoded protein: CASSQGTGASNQPQHF.

This clonotype was seen a handful of times. Here the CDR3 reads CSARAGSAGLYTDTQYF. CDR3 DNA sequence: TGCAGTGCTAGAGCAGGGAGTGCGGGACTGTACACAGATACGCAGTATTTT. V usage is TRBV20-1 and J usage is TRBJ2-3, with a possible D match to TRBD2 (6 bases). In germline, CDR1 is DFQATT, CDR2 SNEGSKA (reference sequence). This CDR3 spans 17 amino acids. Trimming removed 1 base from V and 2 bases from J, with 19 bases in between.

This clonotype has only a few counts. V gene TRBV15 combines with J gene TRBJ2-2; unclear D gene. V was pared by 9 bases and J by 3 bases, with 11 bases between. From germline, CDR1 is LNHNV and CDR2 YYDKDF (reference sequence). This CDR3 comprises 13 residues. As DNA, the CDR3 is TGTGCCACTCGAATCGTAGACACCGGGGAGCTGTTTTTT. Translating gives CATRIVDTGELFF.

The rearrangement joins TRBV5-1 to TRBJ2-3; D might be TRBD1 (5 bases). V shed 2 bases and J shed 0 bases, with 16 bases lying between them. From germline, CDR1 is SGHRS and CDR2 YFSETQ. This CDR3 region has 17 residues. CDR3 protein: CASSFTPRGFSTDTQYF. CDR3 DNA: TGCGCCAGCAGCTTTACCCCAAGGGGTTTTAGCACAGATACGCAGTATTTT.

This clonotype was detected only a few times. The V and J genes are TRBV9 and TRBJ2-6, with D unresolved. V shed 0 bases and J shed 2 bases, with 6 bases lying between them. The V gene's germline CDR1 is SGDLS and CDR2 YYNGEE. The CDR3 spans 15 residues. As DNA, the CDR3 is TGTGCCAGCAGCGTAGGAAGTGCTGGGGCCAACGTCCTGACTTTC. Its protein product is CASSVGSAGANVLTF.

The chain combines TRBV20-1 with TRBJ2-7; tentative D call: TRBD1 (6 bases). V was cut by 0 bases and J by 4 bases, with 16 bases left in between. Germline CDR1 reads DFQATT; CDR2 reads SNEGSKA (reference sequence). This CDR3 contains 15 residues. Here the CDR3 reads CSARDRDTGEYEQYF. The CDR3 DNA reads as TGCAGTGCTAGAGACCGGGACACCGGCGAATACGAGCAGTACTTC.

The rearrangement links TRBV6-1 to TRBJ2-2; 11 nucleotides agree with TRBD2. This CDR3 spans 17 amino acids. Germline assignment: CDR1 MNHNS and CDR2 SASEGT. The ends lost 2 bases at V and 4 bases at J; junction bases unmatched: 6. CDR3 coding DNA: TGTGCCAGCAGTGAATCTAGCGGGGGGAGGAGCACCGGGGAGCTGTTTTTT. Translated: CASSESSGGRSTGELFF.

This clonotype has just a few counts. The V gene is TRBV7-8, the J gene TRBJ2-2; the D gene is possibly TRBD1 (5 bases). Looked up from germline, CDR1 is SGHVS and CDR2 is FQNEAQ. CDR3 size: 13 residues. Trimming pared 1 base from V and 7 bases from J, leaving 7 bases between. The CDR3 loop is CASSLEGIGELFF. CDR3 sequence (DNA): TGTGCCAGCAGCTTAGAGGGGATCGGGGAGCTGTTTTTT.

The rearrangement links TRBV5-6 to TRBJ2-5; 7 nucleotides align to TRBD2. Looked up from germline, CDR1 is SGHDT and CDR2 is YYEEEE. There are 17 residues in the CDR3. The junction had 15 bases not matched to a gene; V was cut back by 1 base and J by 6 bases. The CDR3 loop reads CASSLFGSRERGKTQYF. The CDR3, as DNA: TGTGCCAGCAGCTTGTTTGGGTCGCGGGAGCGAGGAAAGACCCAGTACTTC.

This clonotype was found a few times. The CDR3 coding sequence is TGTGCCAGCAGTTTAGGGTCCGGGGGGACTTTGTTCTTC. It encodes CASSLGSGGTLFF. The chain employs TRBV12-3 or TRBV12-4 and TRBJ2-1; 7 nucleotides line up with TRBD2. V gave up 1 base and J gave up 15 bases; unmatched junction bases: 9. The CDR3 covers 13 residues.

This clonotype was observed a few times. V usage is TRBV4-1 and J usage is TRBJ2-3, with 8 bases lining up with TRBD2. J was trimmed by 5 bases and V by 5 bases; bases with no gene match: 12. The CDR3 runs to 16 residues. CDR1 is MGHRA and CDR2 is YSYEKL in the germline V gene. The CDR3 region is CASSTRTSLDGDTQYF. DNA for the CDR3: TGCGCCAGCAGCACCCGGACTAGCCTTGACGGAGATACGCAGTATTTT.

Here the CDR3 reads CASSRQGYLETQYF. For the CDR3, the DNA is TGTGCCAGCAGTAGGCAGGGTTATCTGGAGACCCAGTACTTC. This chain uses TRBV27 with TRBJ2-5; tentatively, D is TRBD1 (5 bases). This CDR3 has 14 residues. Trimming pared 5 bases from V and 5 bases from J, leaving 15 bases between. CDR1 and CDR2 (germline): MNHEY, SMNVEV (reference sequence).